The present T cell receptor (beta chain) was sequenced within a study of T cell changes during pregnancy in multiple sclerosis (dated by TCRdb to about 2019). Regarding the research as a whole: Changes in the T cell repertoire over the course of pregnancy were examined in this study in women with multiple sclerosis.

Library preparation used the immunoSEQ multiplex PCR assay. TCRdb holds this immuneACCESS table with in-frame rearrangements only. Some clones are missing; in checked studies, unresolved V genes explain under half, and the rest has no known cause. Within this sample are 89,000 or so clones, with about 90% of them counted one time only. The ten largest make up 3% to 4.5% of the sample. Of note for this clone: Its antigen is unknown. Qualities for individual bases were not recorded, and no much larger clone is one base off.

V and J lose 5 bases and 2 bases, and a span of 10 bases separates them. The CDR3 covers 13 residues, taking in both the cysteine and the phenylalanine. Of all the DNA, just the CDR3 is kept, 39 bases in frame from base 1. The CDR1 and CDR2 encoded by the germline V gene (reference sequence) are MNHEY and SMNVEV. The sequence joins TRBV27 to TRBJ2-7, and perhaps TRBD1 as D gene, on 5 matching bases. Here the sequenced sample was PBMCs, taken in the first trimester of pregnancy. The receptor's source is a female donor in good health, serving as a control in a pregnancy study. Some clones in this sample may be carry-over from other donors' samples. CDR3 region: CASSNRQTYEQYF. The sequenced DNA is TGTGCCAGCAGTAACCGACAGACCTACGAGCAGTACTTC.